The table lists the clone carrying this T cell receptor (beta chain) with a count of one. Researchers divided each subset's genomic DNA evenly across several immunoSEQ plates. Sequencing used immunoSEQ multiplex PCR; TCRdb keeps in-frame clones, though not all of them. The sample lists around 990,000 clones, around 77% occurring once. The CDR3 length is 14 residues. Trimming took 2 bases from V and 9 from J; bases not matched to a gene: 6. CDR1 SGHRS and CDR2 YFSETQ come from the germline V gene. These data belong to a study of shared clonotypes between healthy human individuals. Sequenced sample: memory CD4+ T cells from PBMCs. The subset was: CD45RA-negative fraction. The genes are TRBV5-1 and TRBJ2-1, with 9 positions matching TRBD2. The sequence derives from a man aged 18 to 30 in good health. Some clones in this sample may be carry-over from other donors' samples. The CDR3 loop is CASSLISGRIEQFF. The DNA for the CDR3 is TGCGCCAGCAGCTTAATAAGCGGGAGGATTGAGCAGTTCTTC.